The T cell receptor beta chain described here comes from a study of read filtering for tumor transcriptome and immune sequencing. Whole-study context: Among patients, 17 were male and around 13 female, aged 47 to 80 (mean approximately 62). By R-ISS, stages I, II and III held approximately 8, 16 and 7 patients. Study findings and constraints: The sorted CD138-negative fraction was a mixed bone marrow immune population, not purified T cells. About 81.9% of IR-seq clonotypes had one read, totaling 3% to 4% of reads; RNA-seq: approximately 75% and 45%.

Trimming took 6 bases from V and 1 from J; bases not matched to a gene: 13. The CDR3 covers 18 residues. Germline V CDR1 and CDR2: SGHAT, FQDESV (reference sequence). This clonotype was detected many times. No antigen is known for it. Molecular barcoded adaptors covering alpha/delta and beta/gamma chains were used on 400 to 450 ng RNA. Via MiXCR, TCRdb re-called the reads, giving one row per CDR3 protein. The profile shows 43,000 or so distinct CDR3 sequences, roughly 12% of them singletons. Sequencing input: a population of CD138-negative cells sorted from bone marrow. The source of this sequence is a donor aged 40 or older with multiple myeloma. The chain has TRBV11-1 and TRBJ2-2; 8 bases align to TRBD1. CDR3 nucleotide sequence: TGTGCCAGCAGATATCGTAAAACCGGGACAGGGAACACCGGGGAGCTGTTTTTT. Translation gives CASRYRKTGTGNTGELFF.